The 30 T cell receptor beta chains reported below all come from one sample, sequenced in a study of regulatory T cells in long-lasting Graves disease. Through Arm-PCR of CDR3 regions and iRepertoire HTBI primers, TCR beta libraries were built. TCRdb processed the multiplex PCR reads anew with MiXCR; each CDR3 protein has one entry. The sample holds about 290,000 distinct CDR3 sequences; 20% to 25% are singletons and the top ten take roughly three fifths. Time point described: persistent/refractory GD, antithyroid drugs over 5 years with positive TRAb. Generation of the TCR library employed RNA extracted from PBMCs. Sequencing used peripheral blood mononuclear cells (PBMCs), obtained when the disease was refractory, from a patient treated with antithyroid drugs. The receptors derive from a female donor with Graves disease.

The gene calls are TRBV25-1 and TRBJ1-2; no reliable D call. V lost 1 base to trimming and J lost 5 bases, with 11 bases between them. Germline lookup yields CDR1 MGHDK and CDR2 SYGVNS. This CDR3 comprises 14 residues. CDR3 DNA: TGTGCCAGCAGTGAATTTGGCGACAAATATGGCTACACCTTC. Residues: CASSEFGDKYGYTF.

The CDR3 DNA sequence: TGTGCCAGCAGTCCAAAGACAGGGTACTCCTACGAGCAGTACTTC. It translates to CASSPKTGYSYEQYF. The rearrangement links TRBV28 to TRBJ2-7; 7 bases map to TRBD1. Germline CDR1 reads MDHEN; CDR2 reads SYDVKM. V lost 5 bases, J lost 0 bases, and 7 bases stayed unmatched. This CDR3 has 15 residues. Full variable domain (outside the CDR3, taken from reference TRBV28 and TRBJ2-7): DVKVTQSSRYLVKRTGEKVFLECVQDMDHENMFWYRQDPGLGLRLIYFSYDVKMKEKGDIPEGYSVSREKKERFSLILESASTNQTSMYLCASSPKTGYSYEQYFGPGTRLTVT.

This chain's CDR3 is CATAAMEMGANVLTF. The CDR3 coding sequence is TGTGCCACCGCTGCCATGGAAATGGGGGCCAACGTCCTGACTTTC. The chain employs TRBV10-3 and TRBJ2-6; D unresolved. This CDR3 region has 15 residues. The V and J ends lost 10 bases and 4 bases respectively, with 17 bases between them. Germline V CDR1 and CDR2: ENHRY, SYGVKD.

The chain carries TRBV6-1 and TRBJ2-7, with 7 bases that match TRBD1. The V and J ends lost 5 bases and 6 bases, in that order; junction bases with no gene match: 7. Germline-derived CDR1 and CDR2 are MNHNS and SASEGT. The length of the CDR3 is 13 residues. The CDR3 protein is CASSKNRGGEQYF. The CDR3 region has the DNA TGTGCCAGCAGTAAAAACAGGGGCGGCGAGCAGTACTTC.

This rearrangement joins TRBV11-2 to TRBJ2-2; D uncertain. The germline gives CDR1 SGHAT, CDR2 FQNNGV. This CDR3 has 12 residues. V was pared by 5 bases and J by 4 bases, with 5 bases between. This chain's CDR3 is CASSVATGELFF. The CDR3 coding sequence is TGTGCCAGCAGCGTAGCCACCGGGGAGCTGTTTTTT. The full variable domain, rest sourced from reference TRBV11-2 and TRBJ2-2, is EAGVAQSPRYKIIEKRQSVAFWCNPISGHATLYWYQQILGQGPKLLIQFQNNGVVDDSQLPKDRFSAERLKGVDSTLKIQPAKLEDSAVYLCASSVATGELFFGEGSRLTVL.

This clonotype was picked up many times. The chain carries TRBV30 and TRBJ1-4; D is unresolved. Per germline, CDR1 GTSNPN and CDR2 SVGIG (reference sequence). This CDR3 region has 11 residues. Trimming shortened V by 2 bases and J by 5 bases, and 3 bases separated the two germline ends. CDR3 coding DNA: TGTGCCTGGAGTAGGAATGAAAAACTGTTTTTT. It encodes CAWSRNEKLFF.

Note on this clonotype: This may come from a read error, since a much larger clone is one base off. This CDR3 is missing its conserved last phenylalanine or tryptophan, likely due to a read error. This chain connects TRBV28 to TRBJ1-1, with D uncertain. The CDR3 is 14 amino acids. Germline V gene sequence: CDR1 MDHEN, CDR2 SYDVKM. V lost 5 bases and J lost 5, with 15 bases in between. CDR3 nucleotide sequence: TGTGCCAGCAGTATTTCAAAGGCGCTAACTGAAGCTTTCTCT. Translation gives CASSISKALTEAFS.

Many counts were recorded for this clonotype. This chain connects TRBV5-8 to TRBJ1-6; 9 bases agree with TRBD1. After removal of 5 bases from V and 5 bases from J, the junction contained 8 bases not matched to a gene. Germline V lookup: CDR1 SGHTS, CDR2 YDEGEE. This CDR3 is 16 amino acids long. The CDR3 spells CASSFAGTGNNSPLHF. CDR3 sequence (DNA): TGTGCCAGCAGTTTCGCCGGGACAGGGAATAATTCACCCCTCCACTTT.

This clonotype was detected ten times or more. The junction shows a germline mismatch at one end, possibly a read error. The chain carries TRBV5-1 and TRBJ2-7; TRBD2 matches 9 bases. The CDR3 contains 15 residues. CDR1 and CDR2 from the germline V gene are SGHRS and YFSETQ. Here the CDR3 reads CASSFPAGGTYEQYF. In DNA, the CDR3 is TGTGCCAGCAGTTTTCCCGCGGGGGGGACCTACGAGCAGTACTTC.

The CDR3 region is CASSRGLAETYEQYF. In nucleotides, the CDR3 is TGTGCCAGCAGTCGGGGACTAGCGGAGACCTACGAGCAGTACTTC. This rearrangement joins TRBV11-2 to TRBJ2-7; 11 bases line up with TRBD2. Germline V lookup: CDR1 SGHAT, CDR2 FQNNGV. The V gene end was trimmed by 6 bases and the J gene end by 2 bases; junction bases not matched to a gene: 6. The CDR3 is 15 amino acids.

This clonotype was observed at least ten times. V and J are TRBV7-3 and TRBJ2-6; D remains ambiguous. This CDR3 is built from 16 residues. Trimming shortened V by 5 bases and J by 0 bases, and 11 bases separated the two germline ends. The germline V gene has CDR1 SGHTA and CDR2 FQGTGA. The CDR3 protein is CASSPNSNSGANVLTF. In DNA, the CDR3 is TGTGCCAGCAGCCCAAACTCAAACTCTGGGGCCAACGTCCTGACTTTC.

This chain links TRBV6-2 or TRBV6-3 with TRBJ1-5, with TRBD1 matching over 7 bases. This CDR3 region has 13 residues. The V segment lost 5 bases and the J segment 15 bases; nucleotides outside the gene matches: 13. The germline V gene has CDR1 MNHEY and CDR2 SVGEGT. The CDR3: CASSDRVGGPRHF. DNA for the CDR3: TGTGCCAGCAGTGACAGGGTGGGAGGACCTCGGCATTTT.

This clonotype was seen a few times. This chain uses TRBV11-2 with TRBJ2-1; perhaps TRBD2 as D (5 bases). This CDR3 comprises 12 residues. The germline V and J ends were trimmed by 7 bases and 8 bases, with 12 bases remaining between them. Germline V lookup: CDR1 SGHAT, CDR2 FQNNGV. Here the CDR3 reads CASTEIAHEQFF. CDR3 nucleotide sequence: TGTGCCAGCACCGAAATAGCGCATGAGCAGTTCTTC.

This clonotype turned up a few times. The V call is TRBV27, the J call TRBJ1-2; D ambiguous. This CDR3 has 16 amino acids. V was pared by 2 bases and J by 4 bases, with 17 bases between. Germline-derived CDR1 and CDR2 are MNHEY and SMNVEV (reference sequence). The CDR3 nucleotides read TGTGCCAGCAGTTTACCCCACAACACGTTTAGCTATGGCTACACCTTC. Translated, it gives CASSLPHNTFSYGYTF.

Many counts were recorded for this clonotype. The chain employs TRBV20-1 and TRBJ2-5; 8 nucleotides align to TRBD2. V lost 0 bases, J lost 4 bases, and 4 bases stayed unmatched. CDR1 and CDR2 from the germline V gene are DFQATT and SNEGSKA (reference sequence). This CDR3 contains 14 residues. Here the CDR3 DNA reads TGCAGTGCTAGAGATAGCAGCGGGAGAGAGACCCAGTACTTC. This codes for CSARDSSGRETQYF.

This clonotype was detected a few times. This chain uses TRBV2 with TRBJ2-2; no definite D call. The V gene's germline CDR1 is SNHLY and CDR2 FYNNEI. This CDR3 is built from 13 residues. Deletions cut 8 bases from V and 3 bases from J, with 10 bases between. This CDR3 reads CASRPQDTGELFF. The CDR3 DNA is TGTGCCAGCCGCCCCCAGGACACCGGGGAGCTGTTTTTT.

The V gene is TRBV7-9, the J gene TRBJ1-1; the D is unclear. The CDR3 covers 17 residues. Per germline, CDR1 SEHNR and CDR2 FQNEAQ (reference sequence). Between the trimmed V and J ends, which lost 1 base and 0 bases, there was a span of 15 bases. The CDR3 loop is CASSLGTPVTMNTEAFF. The DNA of the CDR3 is TGTGCCAGCAGCTTAGGGACCCCGGTTACCATGAACACTGAAGCTTTCTTT.

The table lists this clonotype with a few counts. The chain has TRBV5-1 and TRBJ1-5, with D tentatively TRBD1 (5 bases). V was cut by 5 bases and J by 1 base, with 13 bases left in between. The V gene's germline CDR1 is SGHRS and CDR2 YFSETQ. There are 15 residues in the CDR3. In DNA, the CDR3 is TGCGCCAGCAGTTGGTCCGGGGGAAGCAATCAGCCCCAGCATTTT. As protein: CASSWSGGSNQPQHF.

The chain combines TRBV28 with TRBJ2-6; TRBD1 is a possible D gene (5 bases). Per germline, CDR1 MDHEN and CDR2 SYDVKM. The germline V and J ends were trimmed by 6 bases and 5 bases, with 23 bases remaining between them. The CDR3 is 18 residues long. The CDR3, as DNA: TGTGCCAGCAGCCTACTACAGAGGTCAGGGCGGAGGGCCAACGTCCTGACTTTC. This encodes CASSLLQRSGRRANVLTF.

In this sample, this clonotype turned up a few times. The genes are TRBV6-2 or TRBV6-3 and TRBJ1-1, with TRBD1 matching over 9 bases. The CDR3 runs 15 residues. The V segment lost 6 bases and the J segment 6 bases; nucleotides outside the gene matches: 11. CDR1 and CDR2 (germline): MNHEY, SVGEGT. CDR3 in amino acids: CASRRTEQGAPEAFF. The CDR3 nucleotides are TGTGCCAGCAGGAGGACCGAACAGGGGGCCCCTGAAGCTTTCTTT.

In its sample, this clonotype was seen many times. V and J are TRBV2 and TRBJ2-5; the D gene is possibly TRBD2 (6 bases). V was pared by 0 bases and J by 5 bases, with 13 bases between. The germline CDR1 and CDR2 sequences are SNHLY and FYNNEI. CDR3 length: 15 amino acids. As DNA, the CDR3 is TGTGCCAGCAGTGAAGCCTCCGGGGGAAGGGAGACCCAGTACTTC. Translation: CASSEASGGRETQYF.

The table lists this clonotype with a few counts. The chain is built from TRBV11-2 and TRBJ1-1; D unresolved. The V end lost 6 bases, the J end lost 0 bases, and 17 bases lay between the germline ends. Germline V gives CDR1 SGHAT, CDR2 FQNNGV. This CDR3 comprises 16 residues. The CDR3 DNA is TGTGCCAGCAGTCCCGGATGGACGTTGGTGAACACTGAAGCTTTCTTT. Its protein is CASSPGWTLVNTEAFF.

This clonotype was seen at least ten times. The chain uses TRBV9 and TRBJ2-5, with D uncertain. Germline CDR1 SGDLS, CDR2 YYNGEE. V gave up 0 bases and J gave up 7 bases, with 7 bases separating them. The CDR3 spans 12 residues. The CDR3 nucleotides are TGTGCCAGCAGCGTAGGGTCGGGGACCCAGTACTTC. Encoded protein: CASSVGSGTQYF.

This clonotype occurred a few times. V usage is TRBV7-9 and J usage is TRBJ2-2; 7 bases are shared with TRBD1. CDR3 length: 16 amino acids. Trimming took 5 bases from V and 5 from J; bases not matched to a gene: 11. Looked up from germline, CDR1 is SEHNR and CDR2 is FQNEAQ (reference sequence). CDR3 nucleotide sequence: TGTGCCAGCAGCACACCGACAGGGATCACAACCGGGGAGCTGTTTTTT. This gives the protein CASSTPTGITTGELFF.

This clonotype came up many times. This sequence joins TRBV7-8 and TRBJ2-4; D ambiguous. CDR3 length equals 15 residues. The V end was cut by 1 base, the J end by 8 bases, with 15 bases between. Per germline, CDR1 SGHVS and CDR2 FQNEAQ. CDR3 sequence reads: CASSLDVWQSDIQYF. In nucleotides, the CDR3 is TGTGCCAGCAGCTTAGATGTTTGGCAGTCTGACATTCAGTACTTC.

The V and J genes are TRBV9 and TRBJ2-7; 9 bases line up with TRBD2. V was pared by 0 bases and J by 4 bases, with 2 bases of the junction left unmatched. The CDR3 spans 14 residues. Germline CDR1 is SGDLS and CDR2 is YYNGEE. The CDR3: CASSVDSGRYEQYF. CDR3 nucleotides: TGTGCCAGCAGCGTAGATAGCGGGAGATACGAGCAGTACTTC.

In this sample, this clonotype turned up a few times. The chain couples TRBV7-6 to TRBJ2-5; 10 bases are a match to TRBD2. This CDR3 spans 15 amino acids. Germline V gene lookup returns CDR1 SGHVS and CDR2 FNYEAQ. V lost 5 bases, J lost 5 bases, and 8 bases stayed unmatched. The CDR3 loop is CASSVTSGTFETQYF. CDR3 in DNA: TGTGCCAGCAGCGTTACTAGCGGGACTTTTGAGACCCAGTACTTC.

J is TRBJ2-2 and V is TRBV19, with TRBD2 identical over 9 bases. The CDR3 has 14 residues. CDR1 and CDR2 (germline): LNHDA, SQIVND (reference sequence). V gave up 5 bases and J gave up 3 bases; unmatched junction bases: 1. CDR3 residues: CASSSSGDTGELFF. The CDR3 bases are TGTGCCAGTAGTTCTAGCGGGGACACCGGGGAGCTGTTTTTT.

This clonotype was observed a few times. The chain carries TRBV20-1 and TRBJ1-1; a possible D gene is TRBD1 (6 bases). Germline loops: CDR1 DFQATT, CDR2 SNEGSKA (reference sequence). Trimming took off 3 bases at V and 2 bases at J, with 19 bases between the two ends. This CDR3 has 16 residues. CDR3 bases: TGCAGTGCTAGGAGGGGAGGGGGGCAGGCTAACACTGAAGCTTTCTTT. It encodes CSARRGGGQANTEAFF.

This clonotype came up many times. The gene calls are TRBV25-1 and TRBJ2-2; D unresolved. The germline gives CDR1 MGHDK, CDR2 SYGVNS. Trimming cost V 0 bases and J 1 base, with 9 bases left between them. CDR3 length: 16 amino acids. The CDR3 region has the DNA TGTGCCAGCAGTGAATACTGGGCCCTGAACACCGGGGAGCTGTTTTTT. As protein: CASSEYWALNTGELFF. Using reference TRBV25-1 and TRBJ2-2 for the parts outside the CDR3, the full variable domain is EADIYQTPRYLVIGTGKKITLECSQTMGHDKMYWYQQDPGMELHLIHYSYGVNSTEKGDLSSESTVSRIRTEHFPLTLESARPSHTSQYLCASSEYWALNTGELFFGEGSRLTVL.